Presented here are 30 T cell receptor beta chains from one specimen sequenced in a study of cytomegalovirus exposure and HLA in healthy donors. Amplification used 60 Vbeta primers and 13 Jbeta primers. Clones were sequenced by immunoSEQ multiplex PCR, and TCRdb holds only the in-frame ones, with some missing. The sample yields about 84,000 clones, of which the top ten take up 0.58%. Material for sequencing was PBMCs. These receptors all stem from a man in his fifties in good health and CMV-seronegative.

This chain uses TRBV2 with TRBJ2-2, with D perhaps TRBD2 (5 bases). V lost 6 bases and J 0 bases, leaving 8 bases between the germline ends. Germline V lookup: CDR1 SNHLY, CDR2 FYNNEI. The CDR3 is made up of 14 amino acids. CDR3 DNA: TGTGCCAGCAGACCGGGGTCGAACACCGGGGAGCTGTTTTTT. This encodes CASRPGSNTGELFF.

The chain carries TRBV7-2 and TRBJ2-2, with 14 bases that match TRBD2. CDR1 is SGHTA and CDR2 is FQGNSA in the germline V gene. J gave up 7 bases and V 0 bases, and 7 bases lay outside the gene matches. The CDR3 extends over 18 amino acids. The DNA of the CDR3 is TGTGCCAGCAGCTTAGCGCCCAGGACTAGCGGGGGGTTCGGGGAGCTGTTTTTT. This sequence encodes CASSLAPRTSGGFGELFF.

The chain has TRBV18 and TRBJ2-5; 8 positions match TRBD1. Germline V gene sequence: CDR1 KGHSH, CDR2 LQKENI. Trimming removed 6 bases from V and 11 bases from J; junction bases left unmatched: 11. CDR3 length: 13 residues. The CDR3: CASSPDRAREQYF. In DNA form, the CDR3 reads TGTGCCAGCTCCCCGGACAGGGCTCGTGAGCAGTACTTC.

The V call is TRBV29-1, the J call TRBJ1-2; D gene unclear. V dropped 4 bases and J dropped 8 bases, with 14 bases sitting between them. This CDR3 is 12 amino acids long. Germline loops: CDR1 SQVTM, CDR2 ANQGSEA. As DNA, the CDR3 is TGCAGCGTTGGCGGGGTGGTCAACGGCTACACCTTC. As protein: CSVGGVVNGYTF.

The rearrangement uses TRBV7-3 and TRBJ2-4, with D possibly TRBD1 on 5 matching bases. V was cut by 6 bases and J by 0 bases, with 12 bases left in between. Germline lookup yields CDR1 SGHTA and CDR2 FQGTGA. The CDR3 is 15 residues long. The CDR3 loop is CASSKDSLAKNIQYF. The CDR3, as DNA: TGTGCCAGCAGTAAAGACAGCCTAGCCAAAAACATTCAGTACTTC.

This rearrangement joins TRBV27 to TRBJ2-1; weak D call: TRBD2 (6 bases). Germline V gene data show CDR1 as MNHEY and CDR2 as SMNVEV (reference sequence). The CDR3 runs 15 residues. V shed 7 bases and J shed 0 bases, with 13 bases lying between them. DNA of the CDR3: TGTGCCAGCAAAAGACGGGAGAGCTCCTACAATGAGCAGTTCTTC. Its protein is CASKRRESSYNEQFF.

The chain links TRBV29-1 to TRBJ2-3; TRBD1 matches 7 bases. V shed 5 bases, J shed 3 bases, and the junction held 20 bases outside the gene matches. This CDR3 has 18 residues. Germline CDR1 reads SQVTM; CDR2 reads ANQGSEA. The CDR3 DNA reads as TGCAGCGTTTCCCAACCCTACAGGGGTTACTCCGAGACAGATACGCAGTATTTT. Amino acids: CSVSQPYRGYSETDTQYF.

This chain connects TRBV18 to TRBJ2-2; the match to TRBD2 covers 7 bases. The CDR3 contains 15 residues. The V gene's germline CDR1 is KGHSH and CDR2 LQKENI. J gave up 5 bases and V 3 bases, and 6 bases lay outside the gene matches. The CDR3 sequence: CASSPREMGTGELFF. The CDR3 DNA follows: TGTGCCAGCTCACCGCGGGAGATGGGGACCGGGGAGCTGTTTTTT.

The chain carries TRBV9 and TRBJ2-3, with D possibly matching TRBD1 (5 bases). Germline CDR1 reads SGDLS; CDR2 reads YYNGEE. Trimming stripped 3 bases from V and 3 bases from J, with 8 bases between. CDR3 size: 13 residues. The DNA for the CDR3 is TGTGCCAGCAGCGGGTCAGGGACAGATACGCAGTATTTT. Protein sequence: CASSGSGTDTQYF.

The CDR3 nucleotides read TGCGCCAGCAGCTCGCGGACAGGGACCACAGATACGCAGTATTTT. It translates to CASSSRTGTTDTQYF. The chain uses TRBV5-1 and TRBJ2-3, with 8 bases identical to TRBD1. This CDR3 has 15 residues. J lost 2 bases, V lost 3 bases, and 5 bases had no gene match. CDR1 and CDR2 from the germline V gene are SGHRS and YFSETQ.

V and J are TRBV27 and TRBJ1-1; no reliable D call. CDR1 MNHEY and CDR2 SMNVEV come from the germline V gene (reference sequence). V lost 2 bases, J lost 5 bases, and 6 bases lay in between. The CDR3 spans 12 residues. The CDR3 region is CASSLRGTEAFF. DNA for the CDR3: TGTGCCAGCAGTTTACGGGGAACTGAAGCTTTCTTT.

The rearrangement links TRBV18 to TRBJ2-2; 8 nucleotides match TRBD1. Looked up from germline, CDR1 is KGHSH and CDR2 is LQKENI. The V and J ends lost 0 bases and 6 bases, in that order; junction bases with no gene match: 9. CDR3 length: 17 residues. The DNA for the CDR3 is TGTGCCAGCTCACCACCGTTAAGGACAGGGCTTGCCGGGGAGCTGTTTTTT. Translated: CASSPPLRTGLAGELFF.

The chain joins TRBV7-2 to TRBJ2-3; perhaps TRBD2 as D (6 bases). V lost 5 bases and J 6 bases, leaving 24 bases between the germline ends. The CDR3 consists of 17 residues. Per germline, CDR1 SGHTA and CDR2 FQGNSA. CDR3 nucleotides: TGTGCCAGCAGCCCGAGGAGGGCGGGGATACTTCCGGATACGCAGTATTTT. Protein: CASSPRRAGILPDTQYF.

As concerns this clone: In the same sample, other DNA sequences code for this CDR3. V is TRBV9 and J is TRBJ2-7; D perhaps matches TRBD2 (5 bases). V was shortened by 0 bases and J by 3 bases, with 13 bases between the two germline ends. Germline-derived CDR1 and CDR2 are SGDLS and YYNGEE. CDR3 size: 15 residues. The chain's CDR3 is CASSVALAGVYEQYF. The CDR3 bases are TGTGCCAGCAGCGTAGCTCTAGCTGGAGTCTACGAGCAGTACTTC.

The V call is TRBV18, the J call TRBJ1-2, with 7 bases fitting TRBD1. The V gene's germline CDR1 is KGHSH and CDR2 LQKENI. V shed 1 base, J shed 3 bases, and the junction held 5 bases outside the gene matches. The CDR3 contains 15 residues. CDR3: CASSPREGADYGYTF. CDR3 sequence (DNA): TGTGCCAGCTCACCACGTGAGGGGGCAGACTATGGCTACACCTTC.

The chain is built from TRBV10-3 and TRBJ1-2, with D perhaps TRBD1 (5 bases). CDR3 length: 16 amino acids. Germline CDR1 is ENHRY and CDR2 is SYGVKD. The V end was cut by 6 bases, the J end by 0 bases, with 17 bases between. CDR3 residues: CAISSGLLEANYGYTF. CDR3 sequence (DNA): TGTGCCATCAGCTCGGGACTGCTTGAAGCTAACTATGGCTACACCTTC.

This sequence joins TRBV27 and TRBJ1-1, with 8 bases aligning to TRBD1. J was trimmed by 3 bases and V by 4 bases; bases with no gene match: 7. In germline, CDR1 is MNHEY, CDR2 SMNVEV (reference sequence). The CDR3 length is 15 residues. The CDR3 sequence is CASSSQGAAYTEAFF. In nucleotides, the CDR3 is TGTGCCAGCAGTTCCCAGGGGGCGGCCTACACTGAAGCTTTCTTT.

The chain recombines TRBV10-2 with TRBJ2-5; TRBD2 aligns across 14 bases. Germline V gives CDR1 WSHSY, CDR2 SAAADI. V was pared by 2 bases and J by 7 bases, with 9 bases of the junction left unmatched. The CDR3 runs 17 residues. The CDR3, as DNA: TGCGCCAGCAGTGAGACCAGACTAGCGGGGGGGGCGGGGACCCAGTACTTC. Its translation: CASSETRLAGGAGTQYF.

The chain combines TRBV9 with TRBJ2-1; D uncertain. V was trimmed by 0 bases and J by 8 bases, leaving 21 bases between them. The CDR3 covers 17 residues. CDR1 is SGDLS and CDR2 is YYNGEE in the germline V gene. The CDR3 DNA reads as TGTGCCAGCAGCGTAGGAGTCGGAAGGATAACTAACCATGAGCAGTTCTTC. It translates to CASSVGVGRITNHEQFF.

The chain combines TRBV28 with TRBJ2-2, with 7 bases fitting TRBD2. V lost 4 bases, J lost 2 bases, and 4 bases stayed unmatched. Looked up from germline, CDR1 is MDHEN and CDR2 is SYDVKM. The CDR3 totals 15 residues. The CDR3 loop is CASSSPGGNTGELFF. CDR3 in DNA: TGTGCCAGCAGTTCGCCGGGGGGAAACACCGGGGAGCTGTTTTTT.

The V and J genes are TRBV25-1 and TRBJ1-3; D perhaps matches TRBD1 (5 bases). Germline V gives CDR1 MGHDK, CDR2 SYGVNS. This CDR3 region has 14 residues. The ends were cut back, 1 base at V and 3 bases at J, with 7 bases in the middle. CDR3 sequence (DNA): TGTGCCAGCAGTGAATGGGGCGGTGGAAACACCATATATTTT. It specifies CASSEWGGGNTIYF.

The V call is TRBV13, the J call TRBJ2-7, with 10 bases matching TRBD1. V lost 5 bases to trimming and J lost 3 bases; unmatched junction nucleotides: 7. This CDR3 is built from 15 residues. Germline CDR1 and CDR2: PRHDT and FYEKMQ (reference sequence). The CDR3 DNA reads TGTGCCAGCAGCCCGAGACAGGGGGCGGGCTACGAGCAGTACTTC. Translated, it gives CASSPRQGAGYEQYF.

CDR3 in amino acids: CASSQIGGGNQPQHF. CDR3 bases: TGCGCCAGCAGCCAAATTGGGGGGGGCAATCAGCCCCAGCATTTT. The chain carries TRBV4-1 and TRBJ1-5; a possible D gene is TRBD1 (5 bases). The ends were cut back, 2 bases at V and 2 bases at J, with 10 bases in the middle. The CDR3 is made up of 15 amino acids. Per the germline V gene, CDR1 is MGHRA and CDR2 is YSYEKL.

CDR3: CASSADRGPHQPQHF. As DNA, the CDR3 is TGCGCCAGCAGCGCAGACAGGGGGCCCCATCAGCCCCAGCATTTT. V and J are TRBV4-3 and TRBJ1-5; TRBD1 aligns across 10 bases. V shed 5 bases and J 5 bases; nucleotides not matched to a gene: 6. This CDR3 has 15 amino acids. The germline gives CDR1 LGHNA, CDR2 YSLEER.

The V and J genes are TRBV27 and TRBJ2-6; 10 nucleotides align to TRBD2. The CDR3 covers 17 residues. The germline gives CDR1 MNHEY, CDR2 SMNVEV (reference sequence). Trimming cost V 3 bases and J 1 base; bases outside gene matches: 3. The CDR3 DNA sequence: TGTGCCAGCAGTTTGCAAGCGGGGGGGTCTGGGGCCAACGTCCTGACTTTC. It is translated as CASSLQAGGSGANVLTF.

This chain uses TRBV4-1 with TRBJ2-5; TRBD2 might be the D (7 bases). The V gene lost 2 bases and the J gene lost 4 bases, with 14 bases spanning the gap. The length of the CDR3 is 15 residues. Germline lookup yields CDR1 MGHRA and CDR2 YSYEKL. CDR3 protein: CASSQPFRGGETQYF. The CDR3 DNA reads as TGCGCCAGCAGCCAACCTTTTAGGGGGGGAGAGACCCAGTACTTC.

CDR3 amino acids: CASSFQGGGNTIYF. In DNA, the CDR3 is TGTGCCAGCAGCTTCCAGGGGGGCGGAAACACCATATATTTT. This chain uses TRBV11-2 with TRBJ1-3; TRBD1 matches at 7 bases. The length of the CDR3 is 14 residues. Germline CDR1 SGHAT, CDR2 FQNNGV. The trim removed 3 bases at V and 4 bases at J, leaving 3 bases unmatched.

The chain has TRBV6-5 and TRBJ2-7; 10 positions match TRBD1. Germline V gene lookup returns CDR1 MNHEY and CDR2 SVGAGI. This CDR3 region has 14 residues. V shed 2 bases and J 4 bases; nucleotides not matched to a gene: 2. The DNA of the CDR3 is TGTGCCAGCAGTTACCGGACAGGGGGGTACGAGCAGTACTTC. Translating gives CASSYRTGGYEQYF.

The chain uses TRBV4-2 and TRBJ2-3; 9 nucleotides agree with TRBD2. The J segment lost 0 bases and the V segment lost 4 bases, leaving 14 bases of the junction unmatched. The CDR3 covers 19 residues. The germline V gene encodes CDR1 LGHNA and CDR2 YNFKEQ. Here the CDR3 DNA reads TGTGCCAGCAGCCCGCGGGGTAGCGGGGGTCAAGCTAGCACAGATACGCAGTATTTT. It codes for CASSPRGSGGQASTDTQYF.

V usage is TRBV9 and J usage is TRBJ2-3; D uncertain. This CDR3 has 15 amino acids. Germline CDR1 SGDLS, CDR2 YYNGEE. The V and J ends lost 3 bases and 6 bases respectively, with 17 bases between them. The CDR3 sequence is CASSATPLEWDTQYF. The CDR3 coding sequence is TGTGCCAGCAGCGCTACCCCTCTTGAGTGGGATACGCAGTATTTT.